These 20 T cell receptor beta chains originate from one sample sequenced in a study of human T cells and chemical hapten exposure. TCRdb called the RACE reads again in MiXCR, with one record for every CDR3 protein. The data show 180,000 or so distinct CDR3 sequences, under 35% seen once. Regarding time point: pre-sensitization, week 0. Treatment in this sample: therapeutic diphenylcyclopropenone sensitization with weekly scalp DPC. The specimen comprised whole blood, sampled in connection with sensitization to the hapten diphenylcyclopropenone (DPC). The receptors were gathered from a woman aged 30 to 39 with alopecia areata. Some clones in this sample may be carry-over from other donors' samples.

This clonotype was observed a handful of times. The CDR3 spells CASISRPSLGGYTF. CDR3 nucleotide sequence: TGTGCCAGCATCTCCCGGCCGTCTCTGGGTGGCTACACCTTC. V and J are TRBV28 and TRBJ1-2, with no clear D. Between the trimmed V and J ends, which lost 7 bases and 7 bases, there was a span of 19 bases. The CDR3 contains 14 residues. CDR1 and CDR2 (germline): MDHEN, SYDVKM.

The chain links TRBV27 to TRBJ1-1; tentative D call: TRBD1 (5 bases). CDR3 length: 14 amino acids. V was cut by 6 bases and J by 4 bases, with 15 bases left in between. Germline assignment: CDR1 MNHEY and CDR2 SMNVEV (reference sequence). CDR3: CASRVLRGGTEAFF. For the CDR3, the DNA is TGTGCCAGCAGAGTTCTCCGGGGGGGCACTGAAGCTTTCTTT.

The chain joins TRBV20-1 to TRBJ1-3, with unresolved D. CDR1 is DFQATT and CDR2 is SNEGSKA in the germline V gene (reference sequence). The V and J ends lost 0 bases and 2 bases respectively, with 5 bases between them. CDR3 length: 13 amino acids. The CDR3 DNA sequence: TGCAGTGCTAGAGACTTAACTGGAAACACCATATATTTT. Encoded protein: CSARDLTGNTIYF.

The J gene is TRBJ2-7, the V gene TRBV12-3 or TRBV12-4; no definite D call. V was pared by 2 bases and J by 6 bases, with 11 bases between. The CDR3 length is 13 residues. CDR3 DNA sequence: TGTGCCAGCAGTTTAAGTAGAAGAGGCGAGCAGTACTTC. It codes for CASSLSRRGEQYF.

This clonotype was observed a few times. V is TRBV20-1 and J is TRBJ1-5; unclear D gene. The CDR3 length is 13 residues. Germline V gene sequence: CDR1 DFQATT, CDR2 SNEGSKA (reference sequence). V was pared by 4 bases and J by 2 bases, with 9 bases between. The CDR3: CSATKPGNQPQHF. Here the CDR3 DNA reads TGCAGTGCTACGAAACCCGGCAATCAGCCCCAGCATTTT.

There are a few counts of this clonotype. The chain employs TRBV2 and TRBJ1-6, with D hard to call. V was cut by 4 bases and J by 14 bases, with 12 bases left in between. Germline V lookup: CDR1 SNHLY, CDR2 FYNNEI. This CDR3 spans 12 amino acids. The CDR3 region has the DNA TGTGCCAGCAGTGTTGTCCAAGGTTCCCTCCACTTT. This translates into CASSVVQGSLHF.

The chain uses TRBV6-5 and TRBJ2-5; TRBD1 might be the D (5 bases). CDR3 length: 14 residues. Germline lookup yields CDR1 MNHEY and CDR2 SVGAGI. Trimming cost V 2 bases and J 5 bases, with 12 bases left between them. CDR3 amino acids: CASSYNQGRETQYF. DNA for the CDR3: TGTGCCAGCAGTTACAACCAGGGCCGGGAGACCCAGTACTTC.

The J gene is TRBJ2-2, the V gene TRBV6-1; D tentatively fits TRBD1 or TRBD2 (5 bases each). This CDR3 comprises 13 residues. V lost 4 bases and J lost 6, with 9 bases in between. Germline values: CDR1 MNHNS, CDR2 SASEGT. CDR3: CASSVRGAGELFF. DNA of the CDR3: TGTGCCAGCAGTGTAAGAGGGGCCGGGGAGCTGTTTTTT.

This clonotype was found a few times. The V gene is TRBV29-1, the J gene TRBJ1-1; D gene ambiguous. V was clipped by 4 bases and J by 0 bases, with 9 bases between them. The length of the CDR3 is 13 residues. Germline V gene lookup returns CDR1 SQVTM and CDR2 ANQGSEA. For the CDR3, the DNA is TGCAGCGTTGTAAAGGGCATGAACACTGAAGCTTTCTTT. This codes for CSVVKGMNTEAFF.

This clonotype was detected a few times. The DNA of the CDR3 is TGCGCCAGCAGCCAAACGATAAATAGTAGGACCGGGGAGCTGTTTTTT. Its protein product is CASSQTINSRTGELFF. This chain connects TRBV4-3 to TRBJ2-2; D is undetermined. Trimming removed 2 bases at V and 5 bases at J, with 15 bases between. This CDR3 has 16 amino acids. The V gene's germline CDR1 is LGHNA and CDR2 YSLEER.

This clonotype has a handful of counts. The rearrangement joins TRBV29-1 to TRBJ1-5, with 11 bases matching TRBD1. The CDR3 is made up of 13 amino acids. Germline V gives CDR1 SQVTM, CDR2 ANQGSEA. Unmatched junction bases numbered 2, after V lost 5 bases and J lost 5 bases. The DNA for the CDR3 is TGCAGCGTTAGGGACAGGGGGGATCAGCCCCAGCATTTT. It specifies CSVRDRGDQPQHF.

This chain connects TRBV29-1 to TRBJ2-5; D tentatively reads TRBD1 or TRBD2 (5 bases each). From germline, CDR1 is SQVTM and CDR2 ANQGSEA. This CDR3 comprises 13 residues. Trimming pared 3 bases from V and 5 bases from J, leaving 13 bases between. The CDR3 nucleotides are TGCAGCGTTGATCGAACCGGGGACGAGACCCAGTACTTC. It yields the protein CSVDRTGDETQYF.

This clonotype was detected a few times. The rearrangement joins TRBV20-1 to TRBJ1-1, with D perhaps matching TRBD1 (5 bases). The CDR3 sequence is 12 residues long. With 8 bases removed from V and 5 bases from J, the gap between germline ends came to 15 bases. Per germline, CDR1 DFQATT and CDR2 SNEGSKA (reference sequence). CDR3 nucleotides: TGCAGTTCCAGGGCTACTAAGACTGAAGCTTTCTTT. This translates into CSSRATKTEAFF.

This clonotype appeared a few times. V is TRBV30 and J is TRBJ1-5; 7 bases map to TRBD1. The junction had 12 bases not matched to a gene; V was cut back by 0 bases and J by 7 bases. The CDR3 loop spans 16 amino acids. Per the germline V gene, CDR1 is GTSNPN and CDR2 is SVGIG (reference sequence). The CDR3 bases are TGTGCCTGGAGTGTACATGGTGACAGGGCAGACCAGCCCCAGCATTTT. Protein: CAWSVHGDRADQPQHF.

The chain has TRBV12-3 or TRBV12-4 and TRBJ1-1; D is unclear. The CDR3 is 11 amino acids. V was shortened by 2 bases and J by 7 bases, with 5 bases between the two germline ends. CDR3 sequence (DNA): TGTGCCAGCAGTTTAAGCGGTGAAGCTTTCTTT. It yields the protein CASSLSGEAFF.

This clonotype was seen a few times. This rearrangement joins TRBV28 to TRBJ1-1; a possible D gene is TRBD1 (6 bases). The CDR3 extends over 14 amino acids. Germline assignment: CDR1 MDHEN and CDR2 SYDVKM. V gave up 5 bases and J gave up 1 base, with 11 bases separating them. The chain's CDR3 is CASSTPTGNTEAFF. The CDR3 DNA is TGTGCCAGCAGTACCCCGACAGGGAACACTGAAGCTTTCTTT.

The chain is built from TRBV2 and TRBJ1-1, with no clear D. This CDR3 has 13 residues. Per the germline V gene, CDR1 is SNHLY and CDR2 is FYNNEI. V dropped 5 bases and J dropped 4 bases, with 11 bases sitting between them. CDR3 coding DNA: TGTGCCAGCAGTCCCAGAGGTCCCACTGAAGCTTTCTTT. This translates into CASSPRGPTEAFF.

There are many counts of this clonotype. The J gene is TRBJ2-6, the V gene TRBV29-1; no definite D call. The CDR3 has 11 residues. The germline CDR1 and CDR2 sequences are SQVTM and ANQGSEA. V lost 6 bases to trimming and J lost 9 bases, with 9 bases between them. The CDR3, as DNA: TGCAGCGTCACCTGGGGCAACGTCCTGACTTTC. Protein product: CSVTWGNVLTF.

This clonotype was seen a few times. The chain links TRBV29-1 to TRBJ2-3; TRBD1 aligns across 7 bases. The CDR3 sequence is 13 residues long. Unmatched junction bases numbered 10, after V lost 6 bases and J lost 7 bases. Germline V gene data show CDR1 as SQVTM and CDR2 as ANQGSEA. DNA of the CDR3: TGCAGCGTGCATGGGACAGTCGTAAATACGCAGTATTTT. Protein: CSVHGTVVNTQYF.

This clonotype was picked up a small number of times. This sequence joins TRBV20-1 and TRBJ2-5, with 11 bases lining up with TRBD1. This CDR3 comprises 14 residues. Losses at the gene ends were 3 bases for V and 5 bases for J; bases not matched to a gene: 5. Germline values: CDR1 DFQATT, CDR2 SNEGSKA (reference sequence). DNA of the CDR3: TGCAGTGCTAGCGGGACAGGGGGGACGGAGACCCAGTACTTC. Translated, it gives CSASGTGGTETQYF.